This T cell receptor (beta chain) was recovered during a study of cytomegalovirus exposure and HLA in healthy donors. Whole-study findings and limits: Excluded were some V segments that proved indistinguishable, including TRBV6-2 and TRBV6-3.

The PCR used 60 Vbeta and 13 Jbeta primers. Here immunoSEQ multiplex PCR was the method, and the copy in TCRdb shows in-frame clones only, minus some. This sample has some 95,000 clones, with roughly 70% found just once. With regard to this clone: Its antigen is undetermined.

This CDR3 has 19 residues. From germline, CDR1 is SGHTA and CDR2 FQGNSA. Trimming pared 3 bases from V and 0 bases from J, leaving 20 bases between. Healthy people donating bone marrow made up the donors. Sequencing was done on a sample of PBMCs. The receptor's source is a woman aged 18-35 years in good health and CMV-seropositive. The chain combines TRBV7-2 with TRBJ1-4; D not resolved. The CDR3 here is CASSFWVRRVGTTNEKLFF. CDR3 nucleotide sequence: TGTGCCAGCAGCTTTTGGGTTCGGAGGGTAGGTACAACTAATGAAAAACTGTTTTTT.